This T cell receptor beta chain was retrieved from a study of vaccination effects on CD4 cells after COVID-19. About the study: Post-vaccine samples followed the second dose by a median of 72 days.

This clone was seen a single time. Antigen specificity is unknown. Method: immunoSEQ multiplex PCR; TCRdb's copy keeps in-frame clones and lacks some. Of about 66,000 clones in the sample, approximately 76% are singletons; the top ten hold approximately 0.9%. CDR1 is SGHDN and CDR2 is FVKESK in the germline V gene. Between the trimmed V and J ends, which lost 1 base and 4 bases, there was a span of 8 bases. The CDR3 is made up of 13 amino acids. Before any sequencing was done, the ViraFEST assay used viral peptide pools to expand antigen-specific CD4+ T cells. Subsequent to 10 days of culture, CD4+ T cells were isolated. Participants were given two doses of BNT162b2 or mRNA-1273 vaccine. Each well held 1.5 million to 2.5 million PBMC cultured with roughly 9.7 ug/ml peptides and roughly 11 IU/ml IL-2. The authors replaced half the medium with IL-2 medium on days 3 and 7.

V usage is TRBV14 and J usage is TRBJ2-7; D not resolved. The sample in question was CD4+ T cells from PBMCs cultured with HCoV-OC43 spike peptides, obtained after COVID-19 vaccination. Subset given: HCoV-OC43 spike overlapping peptide pool stimulation. This clonotype originated in a human donor who received a COVID-19 vaccine. The CDR3 sequence is CASSQAYQYEQYV. CDR3 in DNA: TGTGCCAGCAGCCAAGCCTACCAATACGAGCAGTACGTC.